The 30 T cell receptor beta chains below all came from one sample that was sequenced in a study of blood T cell repertoires in COVID-19. Generated by immunoSEQ multiplex PCR, the TCRdb table keeps only in-frame clones and is missing some. This sample has 400,000 to 550,000 clones; roughly 91% occur once, and the top ten carry 4% to 5.5%. Material for sequencing was peripheral blood. The receptors originated from a woman in her twenties or thirties with acute or convalescent COVID-19.

J is TRBJ2-7 and V is TRBV19; 9 bases fit TRBD1. Germline CDR1 and CDR2: LNHDA and SQIVND (reference sequence). With 9 bases clipped from V and 2 bases from J, the junction kept 11 bases outside the gene matches. The CDR3 sequence is 15 residues long. The CDR3 sequence is CARPPGDRETYEQYF. The CDR3 nucleotides read TGTGCCAGGCCTCCAGGGGACAGGGAGACCTACGAGCAGTACTTC.

This clone was detected only a few times. The chain couples TRBV18 to TRBJ2-1; 10 positions agree with TRBD2. Trimming took 3 bases from V and 10 from J; bases not matched to a gene: 15. Per germline, CDR1 KGHSH and CDR2 LQKENI. CDR3 length: 17 amino acids. The CDR3 nucleotides read TGTGCCAGCTCACCTGGTCCTAGCGGGGGTCCCGCGGGGGAGCAGTTCTTC. This sequence encodes CASSPGPSGGPAGEQFF.

This sequence joins TRBV12-5 and TRBJ1-2, with 9 bases matching TRBD1. J was trimmed by 4 bases and V by 3 bases; bases with no gene match: 3. CDR3 length: 14 amino acids. Germline CDR1 LGHNT, CDR2 FRNRAP. The CDR3 sequence is CASGFMGQGYGYTF. As DNA, the CDR3 is TGTGCTAGTGGTTTCATGGGACAGGGCTATGGCTACACCTTC.

This chain joins TRBV15 and TRBJ1-1, with D hard to call. This CDR3 is 16 amino acids long. The germline CDR1 and CDR2 sequences are LNHNV and YYDKDF (reference sequence). The V and J ends lost 0 bases and 4 bases respectively, with 15 bases between them. The CDR3 loop is CATSRDHQTRSTEAFF. The CDR3 nucleotides read TGTGCCACCAGCAGAGATCACCAGACGAGGAGCACTGAAGCTTTCTTT.

The chain is built from TRBV4-1 and TRBJ2-7; D unresolved. CDR3 length: 11 amino acids. Per germline, CDR1 MGHRA and CDR2 YSYEKL. V lost 3 bases, J lost 6 bases, and 6 bases lay in between. The CDR3 loop is CASSQGSEQYF. The CDR3 DNA reads as TGCGCCAGCAGCCAGGGCTCCGAGCAGTACTTC.

J is TRBJ1-3 and V is TRBV6-5, with 7 bases fitting TRBD1. The junction had 11 bases not matched to a gene; V was cut back by 8 bases and J by 4 bases. Germline CDR1 MNHEY, CDR2 SVGAGI. The CDR3 totals 15 residues. The CDR3 protein is CASHRETGIGNTIYF. The CDR3 DNA reads as TGTGCCAGCCATCGGGAGACAGGGATCGGAAACACCATATATTTT.

The chain combines TRBV5-8 with TRBJ1-1; TRBD1 matches 9 bases. The V and J ends lost 7 bases and 5 bases, in that order; junction bases with no gene match: 15. The CDR3 loop spans 16 amino acids. Germline V gene data show CDR1 as SGHTS and CDR2 as YDEGEE. The CDR3 loop is CASPLAGDRVKTEAFF. Written as DNA, the CDR3 is TGTGCCAGCCCCCTGGCTGGGGACAGGGTAAAGACTGAAGCTTTCTTT.

This chain joins TRBV5-4 and TRBJ2-7; 14 positions match TRBD2. The junction had 10 bases not matched to a gene; V was cut back by 4 bases and J by 7 bases. CDR1 is SGHNT, CDR2 YYREEE, per germline (reference sequence). The CDR3 runs to 16 residues. The CDR3 here is CASSARTSGGTGEQYF. The CDR3 DNA is TGTGCCAGCAGCGCGAGGACTAGCGGGGGGACGGGTGAGCAGTACTTC.

This chain uses TRBV6-1 with TRBJ2-7; D not resolved. Trimming cost V 1 base and J 3 bases, with 7 bases left between them. CDR3 length: 13 amino acids. Germline V CDR1 and CDR2: MNHNS, SASEGT. The CDR3 reads CASSEGLSYEQYF. CDR3 sequence (DNA): TGTGCCAGCAGTGAAGGTTTGAGCTACGAGCAGTACTTC.

The chain is built from TRBV28 and TRBJ2-1, with 9 bases identical to TRBD1. The CDR3 spans 14 residues. The germline V gene encodes CDR1 MDHEN and CDR2 SYDVKM. The ends lost 6 bases at V and 9 bases at J; junction bases unmatched: 9. DNA for the CDR3: TGTGCCAGCAGCCGAATACAGGGGGCTGGTGAGCAGTTCTTC. It codes for CASSRIQGAGEQFF.

The chain links TRBV30 to TRBJ1-4; TRBD1 might be the D (6 bases). CDR3 length: 16 residues. Looked up from germline, CDR1 is GTSNPN and CDR2 is SVGIG (reference sequence). The V gene lost 1 base and the J gene lost 7 bases, with 19 bases spanning the gap. In DNA, the CDR3 is TGTGCCTGGAGTGCAGGGATGACAGGCAGTATTGAAAAACTGTTTTTT. Protein sequence: CAWSAGMTGSIEKLFF.

The V call is TRBV28, the J call TRBJ2-2; D remains unclear. There are 15 residues in the CDR3. Germline loops: CDR1 MDHEN, CDR2 SYDVKM. Trimming pared 6 bases from V and 7 bases from J, leaving 18 bases between. The CDR3 spells CASRPTSARFGELFF. Written as DNA, the CDR3 is TGTGCCAGCAGGCCAACCTCCGCTAGGTTCGGGGAGCTGTTTTTT.

The rearrangement joins TRBV3-1 (or the pseudogene TRBV3-2) to TRBJ2-3, with D perhaps matching TRBD1 (6 bases). Trimming left V 3 bases short and J 0 bases short, with 13 bases between. The CDR3 runs 16 residues. Germline values: CDR1 LGHDT, CDR2 YNNKEL (reference sequence). The CDR3 DNA follows: TGTGCCAGCAGCCACATGGACAGTTACAGCACAGATACGCAGTATTTT. It translates to CASSHMDSYSTDTQYF.

This chain links TRBV2 with TRBJ1-2, with 7 bases aligning to TRBD1. Looked up from germline, CDR1 is SNHLY and CDR2 is FYNNEI. V was clipped by 5 bases and J by 8 bases; unmatched bases: 14. The CDR3 contains 15 residues. CDR3 sequence: CASSSLQGREAGYTF. As DNA, the CDR3 is TGTGCCAGCAGTTCCCTACAGGGGAGAGAGGCGGGCTACACCTTC.

V is TRBV5-4 and J is TRBJ2-3, with TRBD2 identical over 8 bases. There are 16 residues in the CDR3. V was clipped by 4 bases and J by 4 bases; unmatched bases: 11. Germline loops: CDR1 SGHNT, CDR2 YYREEE (reference sequence). This CDR3 is CASSPSGGRASDTQYF. The CDR3 region has the DNA TGTGCCAGCAGCCCGAGCGGGGGCCGGGCCTCAGATACGCAGTATTTT.

V usage is TRBV6-5 and J usage is TRBJ2-7; D is unresolved. The germline CDR1 and CDR2 sequences are MNHEY and SVGAGI. Trimming shortened V by 2 bases and J by 4 bases, and 6 bases separated the two germline ends. CDR3 size: 12 residues. This CDR3 is CASSYPPYEQYF. The CDR3 DNA reads TGTGCCAGCAGTTACCCTCCTTACGAGCAGTACTTC.

As to this clone: At the DNA level, this CDR3 is encoded by other sequences in the same sample as well. V and J are TRBV27 and TRBJ1-5; possible D gene TRBD1, 5 bases. Germline CDR1 MNHEY, CDR2 SMNVEV (reference sequence). The CDR3 extends over 15 amino acids. Deletions cut 3 bases from V and 4 bases from J, with 13 bases between. Written as DNA, the CDR3 is TGTGCCAGCAGTTTGCGGGGGATGGGAAATCAGCCCCAGCATTTT. Translated: CASSLRGMGNQPQHF.

This clone has only one observation. This rearrangement joins TRBV6-5 to TRBJ2-1; no reliable D call. V shed 7 bases and J shed 2 bases, with 12 bases lying between them. Germline V gives CDR1 MNHEY, CDR2 SVGAGI. The CDR3 has 14 amino acids. The CDR3 loop is CASMVGSTYNEQFF. Here the CDR3 DNA reads TGTGCCAGCATGGTTGGCTCCACCTACAATGAGCAGTTCTTC.

V gene TRBV29-1 combines with J gene TRBJ1-2, with D hard to call. Germline V gene sequence: CDR1 SQVTM, CDR2 ANQGSEA. The CDR3 totals 11 residues. Trimming took off 1 base at V and 8 bases at J, with 8 bases between the two ends. The CDR3 is CSVEVGGGYTF. In DNA form, the CDR3 reads TGCAGCGTTGAAGTGGGAGGAGGCTACACCTTC.

The chain employs TRBV9 and TRBJ1-2, with a possible D match to TRBD1 (5 bases). V gave up 4 bases and J gave up 1 base, with 17 bases separating them. Germline V gene data show CDR1 as SGDLS and CDR2 as YYNGEE. The CDR3 runs to 16 residues. CDR3 sequence: CASSSGPAGFNYGYTF. DNA of the CDR3: TGTGCCAGCAGCTCAGGGCCAGCCGGGTTTAACTATGGCTACACCTTC.

The chain joins TRBV19 to TRBJ2-7, with 7 positions matching TRBD2. Looked up from germline, CDR1 is LNHDA and CDR2 is SQIVND (reference sequence). The CDR3 totals 12 residues. J gave up 3 bases and V 6 bases, and 2 bases lay outside the gene matches. In DNA form, the CDR3 reads TGTGCCAGTAGCGGGGAGGGCTACGAGCAGTACTTC. This gives the protein CASSGEGYEQYF.

The chain carries TRBV28 and TRBJ1-1; 9 bases line up with TRBD1. CDR3 size: 12 residues. CDR1 is MDHEN, CDR2 SYDVKM, per germline. The V segment lost 6 bases and the J segment 9 bases; nucleotides outside the gene matches: 5. In DNA, the CDR3 is TGTGCCAGCAGATCCGGGACAGGGAAAGCTTTCTTT. This translates into CASRSGTGKAFF.

This chain's CDR3 is CASSFTDTPSSYNEQFF. CDR3 in DNA: TGTGCCAGCAGCTTCACGGACACACCGAGCTCCTACAATGAGCAGTTCTTC. The chain recombines TRBV5-5 with TRBJ2-1, with D possibly being TRBD1 (5 bases). V lost 2 bases, J lost 0 bases, and 15 bases lay in between. Per the germline V gene, CDR1 is SGHKS and CDR2 is YYEKEE (reference sequence). This CDR3 comprises 17 residues.

Only one count was recorded for this clone. This chain uses TRBV19 with TRBJ2-7, with D hard to call. CDR1 and CDR2 (germline): LNHDA, SQIVND (reference sequence). The CDR3 sequence is 13 residues long. Trimming pared 1 base from V and 3 bases from J, leaving 7 bases between. The CDR3 loop reads CASSIANNYEQYF. CDR3 coding DNA: TGTGCCAGTAGTATAGCGAACAACTACGAGCAGTACTTC.

The chain joins TRBV13 to TRBJ2-7, with no clear D. V lost 0 bases, J lost 4 bases, and 7 bases lay in between. Germline V gene lookup returns CDR1 PRHDT and CDR2 FYEKMQ (reference sequence). The CDR3 is 13 amino acids. As DNA, the CDR3 is TGTGCCAGCAGCTTAGGCCGCCAGTACGAGCAGTACTTC. Amino acid sequence: CASSLGRQYEQYF.

The chain recombines TRBV12-5 with TRBJ1-5; TRBD1 agrees at 7 bases. The CDR3 is made up of 16 amino acids. The V segment lost 0 bases and the J segment 4 bases; nucleotides outside the gene matches: 6. Germline V gives CDR1 LGHNT, CDR2 FRNRAP. The CDR3 protein is CASGLVLQGRNQPQHF. CDR3 DNA sequence: TGTGCTAGTGGTTTGGTATTACAGGGGAGGAATCAGCCCCAGCATTTT.

The rearrangement links TRBV7-9 to TRBJ2-7; possible D gene TRBD1, 6 bases. This CDR3 spans 17 amino acids. V was clipped by 5 bases and J by 0 bases, with 20 bases between them. Germline V gene lookup returns CDR1 SEHNR and CDR2 FQNEAQ (reference sequence). CDR3 sequence: CASSIGVNRDNSYEQYF. The CDR3 nucleotides read TGTGCCAGCAGCATAGGGGTTAACCGGGACAACTCCTACGAGCAGTACTTC. Supplemented by reference TRBV7-9 and TRBJ2-7, the full variable domain reads DTGVSQNPRHKITKRGQNVTFRCDPISEHNRLYWYRQTLGQGPEFLTYFQNEAQLEKSRLLSDRFSAERPKGSFSTLEIQRTEQGDSAMYLCASSIGVNRDNSYEQYFGPGTRLTVT.

V is TRBV20-1 and J is TRBJ2-5; 7 bases are shared with TRBD1. Unmatched junction bases numbered 3, after V lost 7 bases and J lost 4 bases. In germline, CDR1 is DFQATT, CDR2 SNEGSKA (reference sequence). The length of the CDR3 is 11 residues. The DNA for the CDR3 is TGCAGTGGGTACAGGGGAGAGACCCAGTACTTC. Amino acid sequence: CSGYRGETQYF.

The J gene is TRBJ2-7, the V gene TRBV2, with a tentative D call TRBD2 (5 bases). The CDR3 length is 15 residues. Germline V gene data show CDR1 as SNHLY and CDR2 as FYNNEI. V was trimmed by 4 bases and J by 0 bases, leaving 13 bases between them. CDR3 protein: CASSARLDYSYEQYF. The DNA of the CDR3 is TGTGCCAGCAGTGCTAGACTTGACTACTCCTACGAGCAGTACTTC.

The V gene is TRBV6-2 or TRBV6-3, the J gene TRBJ1-4, with 11 positions matching TRBD1. V lost 5 bases, J lost 0 bases, and 8 bases stayed unmatched. Germline values: CDR1 MNHEY, CDR2 SVGEGT. The CDR3 spans 18 residues. In DNA, the CDR3 is TGTGCCAGCAGTCGGGACAGGGGGACAGGGGCAACTAATGAAAAACTGTTTTTT. Translating it yields CASSRDRGTGATNEKLFF.